This T cell receptor (beta chain) was retrieved from a study of vaccination effects on CD4 cells after COVID-19. Comments on this clone: The antigen is undetermined.

The ViraFEST assay expanded antigen-specific CD4+ T cells with viral peptide pools before sequencing. Scientists isolated CD4+ T cells after an approximately 11-day culture period ended. Among the vaccine recipients, none had a prior SARS-CoV-2 infection, and nucleocapsid antibodies were negative. Using immunoSEQ multiplex PCR, the repertoire was profiled, and TCRdb retains in-frame clones only, with some absent. The data hold 23,000 or so clones, with roughly 74% observed a single time. Between the trimmed V and J ends, which lost 3 bases and 0 bases, there was a span of 15 bases. This CDR3 contains 18 residues. Germline V gene data show CDR1 as LGHNA and CDR2 as YNFKEQ.

The receptor was isolated from a human donor who received a COVID-19 vaccine. The V gene is TRBV4-2, the J gene TRBJ1-6, with D perhaps matching TRBD1 (5 bases). The sequences come from CD4+ T cells from PBMCs cultured with SARS-CoV-2 spike peptides, collected before COVID-19 vaccination. This CDR3 is CASSQPGGELSYNSPLHF. In DNA, the CDR3 is TGTGCCAGCAGCCAGCCTGGGGGGGAGCTCTCCTATAATTCACCCCTCCACTTT.